Sequencing of this T cell receptor (beta chain) was carried out in a study of T cell repertoires in cytomegalovirus infection. For the study at large: Evidence of both CMV infection and a matching HLA type came from public TCR beta signatures.

TCRdb recomputed calls from the reads with MiXCR, one row per CDR3 protein. This sample has about 150,000 distinct CDR3 sequences, with less than 25% found just once. Germline CDR1 MDHEN, CDR2 SYDVKM. The CDR3 is made up of 16 amino acids. Between the trimmed V and J ends, which lost 8 bases and 3 bases, there was a span of 19 bases. Overall study results and limits: People with CMV and the relevant HLA were identified by cumulative public TCR beta family frequency. Dominating the ex vivo response were HLA-C-restricted CMV-specific TCR beta clonotypes.

With regard to this clonotype: Antigen specificity is unknown.

The TCR originated in a human donor in good health (CMV status not recorded). Some clones in this sample may be carry-over from other donors' samples. The genes are TRBV28 and TRBJ2-2, with unresolved D. Sequencing was carried out using PBMCs. Here the CDR3 reads CASSKSRHSYTGELFF. CDR3 nucleotides: TGTGCCAGCTCCAAATCCCGGCACTCATACACCGGGGAGCTGTTTTTT.